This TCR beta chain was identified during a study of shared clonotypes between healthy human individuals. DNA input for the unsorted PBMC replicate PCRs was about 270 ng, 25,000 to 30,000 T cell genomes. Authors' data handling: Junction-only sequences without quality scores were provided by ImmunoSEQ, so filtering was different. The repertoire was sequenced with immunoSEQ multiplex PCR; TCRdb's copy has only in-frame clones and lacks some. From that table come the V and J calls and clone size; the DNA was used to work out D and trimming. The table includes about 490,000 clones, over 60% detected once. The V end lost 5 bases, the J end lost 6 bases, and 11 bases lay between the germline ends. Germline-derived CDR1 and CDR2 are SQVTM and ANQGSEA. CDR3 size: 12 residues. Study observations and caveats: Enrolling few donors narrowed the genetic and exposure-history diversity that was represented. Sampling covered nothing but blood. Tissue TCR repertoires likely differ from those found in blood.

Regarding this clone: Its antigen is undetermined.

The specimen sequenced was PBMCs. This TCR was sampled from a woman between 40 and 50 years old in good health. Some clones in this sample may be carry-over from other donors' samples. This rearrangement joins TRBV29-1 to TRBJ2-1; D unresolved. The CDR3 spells CSVMAELNEQFF. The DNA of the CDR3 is TGCAGCGTTATGGCAGAACTCAATGAGCAGTTCTTC.